This is a list of T cell receptor beta chains from one sample in a study of early T cells in non-severe SARS-CoV-2 infection. MiXCR, run by TCRdb on the 5' RACE reads, gives a single entry per CDR3 protein. The sample has roughly 80,000 distinct CDR3 sequences, roughly 12% seen once. The starting material was whole blood, obtained at baseline. Every receptor here comes from an adult who was a healthcare worker with PCR-confirmed SARS-CoV-2 infection or an uninfected control (not recorded which). The CDR3 runs from the conserved cysteine through the conserved F or W. The order of the fields is V gene, clone size, J gene, D gene, CDR3 protein, CDR3 DNA. A D gene is named only where the DNA matches it firmly. Rows give clone size only sometimes, using once, few, many, or a class for an expanded clone.

v_call: TRBV7-2; clone_size: few; j_call: TRBJ1-5; d_call: -; cdr3_aa: CASSLHGAGSNQPQHF; cdr3_nt: TGTGCCAGCAGCTTACACGGGGCCGGGAGCAATCAGCCCCAGCATTTT
v_call: TRBV19; clone_size: -; j_call: TRBJ2-1; d_call: -; cdr3_aa: CASSGGATSYNEQFF; cdr3_nt: TGTGCCAGTAGTGGCGGGGCTACATCCTACAATGAGCAGTTCTTC
v_call: TRBV2; clone_size: few; j_call: TRBJ1-1; d_call: TRBD1; cdr3_aa: CASSKQGENTEAFF; cdr3_nt: TGTGCCAGCAGCAAACAGGGGGAGAACACTGAAGCTTTCTTT
v_call: TRBV6-5; clone_size: -; j_call: TRBJ1-1; d_call: -; cdr3_aa: CASSRTDMNTEAFF; cdr3_nt: TGTGCCAGCAGCCGGACAGACATGAACACTGAAGCTTTCTTT
v_call: TRBV10-2; clone_size: -; j_call: TRBJ2-5; d_call: -; cdr3_aa: CAMKTRDKQETQYF; cdr3_nt: TGCGCCATGAAGACTAGGGACAAGCAAGAGACCCAGTACTTC
v_call: TRBV4-3; clone_size: few; j_call: TRBJ2-3; d_call: -; cdr3_aa: CASSKSPADTQYF; cdr3_nt: TGCGCCAGCAGCAAGAGCCCCGCAGATACGCAGTATTTT
v_call: TRBV19; clone_size: -; j_call: TRBJ1-4; d_call: TRBD1; cdr3_aa: CASSTGSHEKLFF; cdr3_nt: TGTGCCAGCTCGACAGGGAGTCATGAAAAACTGTTTTTT
v_call: TRBV20-1; clone_size: once; j_call: TRBJ2-5; d_call: TRBD1; cdr3_aa: CSACRQGETQYF; cdr3_nt: TGCAGTGCTTGCCGACAGGGGGAGACCCAGTACTTC
v_call: TRBV14; clone_size: many; j_call: TRBJ2-3; d_call: -; cdr3_aa: CASSLQGADTQYF; cdr3_nt: TGTGCCAGCAGCCTACAGGGCGCAGATACGCAGTATTTT
v_call: TRBV7-2; clone_size: many; j_call: TRBJ1-6; d_call: -; cdr3_aa: CASSLESGYNSPLHF; cdr3_nt: TGTGCCAGCAGCTTAGAGAGCGGGTATAATTCACCCCTCCACTTT
v_call: TRBV19; clone_size: many; j_call: TRBJ2-3; d_call: -; cdr3_aa: CASRFAATDTQYF; cdr3_nt: TGTGCCAGTCGGTTTGCAGCCACAGATACGCAGTATTTT
v_call: TRBV28; clone_size: -; j_call: TRBJ2-7; d_call: -; cdr3_aa: CASRARGGPYEQYF; cdr3_nt: TGTGCCAGCAGAGCCCGGGGCGGGCCCTACGAGCAGTACTTC
v_call: TRBV29-1; clone_size: few; j_call: TRBJ1-1; d_call: -; cdr3_aa: CSGRDGANTEAFF; cdr3_nt: TGCAGCGGCCGGGACGGAGCAAACACTGAAGCTTTCTTT
v_call: TRBV5-1; clone_size: many; j_call: TRBJ1-1; d_call: -; cdr3_aa: CASKIQKNTEAFF; cdr3_nt: TGCGCCAGCAAAATACAAAAGAACACTGAAGCTTTCTTT
v_call: TRBV7-7; clone_size: few; j_call: TRBJ2-1; d_call: -; cdr3_aa: CASSLSGQLNEQFF; cdr3_nt: TGTGCCAGCAGCTTGTCCGGTCAACTAAATGAGCAGTTCTTC
v_call: TRBV29-1; clone_size: few; j_call: TRBJ2-7; d_call: -; cdr3_aa: CSVATRASYEQYF; cdr3_nt: TGCAGCGTTGCCACCCGGGCCTCCTACGAGCAGTACTTC
v_call: TRBV29-1; clone_size: -; j_call: TRBJ1-4; d_call: TRBD1; cdr3_aa: CSVRTGREKLFF; cdr3_nt: TGCAGCGTACGGACAGGGCGTGAAAAACTGTTTTTT
v_call: TRBV6-6; clone_size: -; j_call: TRBJ1-1; d_call: TRBD1; cdr3_aa: CASSKQGASTEAFF; cdr3_nt: TGTGCCAGCAGCAAACAGGGGGCGAGCACTGAAGCTTTCTTT
v_call: TRBV11-2; clone_size: few; j_call: TRBJ2-7; d_call: -; cdr3_aa: CASSNIPRVVVGLANEQYF; cdr3_nt: TGTGCCAGCAGCAACATCCCCAGGGTCGTTGTGGGGTTAGCTAACGAGCAGTACTTC
v_call: TRBV29-1; clone_size: -; j_call: TRBJ2-2; d_call: TRBD1; cdr3_aa: CSVRDSANTGELFF; cdr3_nt: TGCAGCGTCCGGGACAGCGCGAACACCGGGGAGCTGTTTTTT
v_call: TRBV11-2; clone_size: many; j_call: TRBJ2-4; d_call: -; cdr3_aa: CASSLQGTSDIQYF; cdr3_nt: TGTGCCAGCAGTCTACAGGGAACCTCGGACATTCAGTACTTC
v_call: TRBV19; clone_size: -; j_call: TRBJ1-4; d_call: -; cdr3_aa: CASSITGLEKLFF; cdr3_nt: TGTGCCAGTAGTATAACAGGGCTCGAAAAACTGTTTTTT
v_call: TRBV7-9; clone_size: many; j_call: TRBJ1-1; d_call: -; cdr3_aa: CASSGTAAGAEAFF; cdr3_nt: TGTGCCAGCAGCGGGACCGCCGCGGGCGCTGAAGCTTTCTTT
v_call: TRBV5-1; clone_size: few; j_call: TRBJ1-1; d_call: -; cdr3_aa: CASSWGLQGPGTEAFF; cdr3_nt: TGCGCCAGCAGCTGGGGCCTGCAGGGCCCGGGCACTGAAGCTTTCTTT
v_call: TRBV27; clone_size: many; j_call: TRBJ2-2; d_call: -; cdr3_aa: CASSLVGGAGELFF; cdr3_nt: TGTGCCAGCAGTTTAGTTGGAGGAGCCGGGGAGCTGTTTTTT
v_call: TRBV7-3; clone_size: -; j_call: TRBJ1-2; d_call: -; cdr3_aa: CASSLLSGLGYTF; cdr3_nt: TGTGCCAGCAGCTTATTATCGGGATTAGGCTACACCTTC
v_call: TRBV20-1; clone_size: -; j_call: TRBJ2-3; d_call: TRBD2; cdr3_aa: CSASPTSGGPYTQYF; cdr3_nt: TGCAGTGCTAGTCCTACTAGCGGGGGCCCCTATACGCAGTATTTT
v_call: TRBV7-9; clone_size: -; j_call: TRBJ1-2; d_call: TRBD1; cdr3_aa: CASSQAGARGRGGYTF; cdr3_nt: TGTGCCAGCAGCCAAGCCGGGGCCAGGGGGCGCGGAGGCTACACCTTC
v_call: TRBV28; clone_size: -; j_call: TRBJ1-5; d_call: -; cdr3_aa: CASSRTDRLGPQHF; cdr3_nt: TGTGCCAGCAGTCGGACCGACAGGTTGGGGCCCCAGCATTTT
v_call: TRBV10-3; clone_size: -; j_call: TRBJ2-2; d_call: -; cdr3_aa: CAISNLGENTGELFF; cdr3_nt: TGTGCCATCAGTAATCTGGGGGAGAACACCGGGGAGCTGTTTTTT
v_call: TRBV12-3/TRBV12-4; clone_size: many; j_call: TRBJ1-1; d_call: -; cdr3_aa: CASSLDFTGAFF; cdr3_nt: TGTGCCAGCAGTTTAGACTTCACGGGGGCTTTCTTT
v_call: TRBV2; clone_size: few; j_call: TRBJ1-3; d_call: -; cdr3_aa: CASSRGPSSSGNTIYF; cdr3_nt: TGTGCCAGCAGTCGAGGACCGAGTAGCTCTGGAAACACCATATATTTT
v_call: TRBV21-1; clone_size: few; j_call: TRBJ1-1; d_call: -; cdr3_aa: CASSNQFRQEEAFF; cdr3_nt: TGTGCCAGCAGCAATCAGTTCAGACAGGAAGAAGCTTTCTTT
v_call: TRBV4-1; clone_size: many; j_call: TRBJ1-2; d_call: -; cdr3_aa: CASSQDLWDIDYGYTF; cdr3_nt: TGCGCCAGCAGCCAAGATCTGTGGGATATCGACTATGGCTACACCTTC
v_call: TRBV2; clone_size: many; j_call: TRBJ1-4; d_call: -; cdr3_aa: CASIGTGQLAEKLFF; cdr3_nt: TGTGCCAGCATTGGGACCGGACAGCTAGCTGAAAAACTGTTTTTT
v_call: TRBV3-1; clone_size: -; j_call: TRBJ2-7; d_call: TRBD1; cdr3_aa: CASSRTGDFEQYF; cdr3_nt: TGTGCCAGCAGCCGGACAGGGGATTTTGAGCAGTACTTC
v_call: TRBV5-4; clone_size: few; j_call: TRBJ2-1; d_call: -; cdr3_aa: CASRQDRPDYNEQFF; cdr3_nt: TGTGCCAGCAGACAAGACAGGCCGGATTACAATGAGCAGTTCTTC
v_call: TRBV6-2/TRBV6-3; clone_size: few; j_call: TRBJ2-5; d_call: TRBD2; cdr3_aa: CASIGSGGVLETQYF; cdr3_nt: TGTGCCAGCATAGGTAGCGGGGGGGTCTTGGAGACCCAGTACTTC
v_call: TRBV4-2; clone_size: -; j_call: TRBJ2-5; d_call: -; cdr3_aa: CASSQEPPGTQYF; cdr3_nt: TGTGCCAGCAGCCAAGAGCCTCCTGGGACCCAGTACTTC
v_call: TRBV4-1; clone_size: few; j_call: TRBJ1-5; d_call: -; cdr3_aa: CASSQEGHPNPRQPQHF; cdr3_nt: TGCGCCAGCAGCCAAGAGGGCCACCCAAACCCCCGGCAGCCCCAGCATTTT
v_call: TRBV29-1; clone_size: -; j_call: TRBJ2-6; d_call: TRBD1; cdr3_aa: CSVGQGGSGANVLTF; cdr3_nt: TGCAGCGTGGGACAGGGTGGCTCTGGGGCCAACGTCCTGACTTTC
v_call: TRBV20-1; clone_size: -; j_call: TRBJ2-1; d_call: TRBD1; cdr3_aa: CSARDLDRGLENEQFF; cdr3_nt: TGCAGTGCTAGGGACCTGGACAGGGGACTCGAAAATGAGCAGTTCTTC
v_call: TRBV7-3; clone_size: many; j_call: TRBJ2-6; d_call: -; cdr3_aa: CASSLLGRVPSHSGANVLTF; cdr3_nt: TGTGCCAGCAGCTTATTAGGGCGAGTTCCAAGTCATTCTGGGGCCAACGTCCTGACTTTC
v_call: TRBV20-1; clone_size: few; j_call: TRBJ1-2; d_call: -; cdr3_aa: CSASHRESYGYTF; cdr3_nt: TGCAGTGCTAGCCACAGGGAATCCTATGGCTACACCTTC
v_call: TRBV9; clone_size: many; j_call: TRBJ1-2; d_call: -; cdr3_aa: CASSVGGLRLGDNYGYTF; cdr3_nt: TGTGCCAGCAGCGTAGGGGGGCTCAGGCTGGGAGATAACTATGGCTACACCTTC
v_call: TRBV6-5; clone_size: many; j_call: TRBJ2-5; d_call: TRBD1; cdr3_aa: CASSYGQGVETQYF; cdr3_nt: TGTGCCAGCAGTTACGGACAGGGGGTAGAGACCCAGTACTTC
v_call: TRBV5-1; clone_size: -; j_call: TRBJ2-5; d_call: TRBD2; cdr3_aa: CASSRGTSGQETQYF; cdr3_nt: TGCGCCAGCAGCCGCGGGACTAGCGGCCAAGAGACCCAGTACTTC
v_call: TRBV13; clone_size: -; j_call: TRBJ2-3; d_call: TRBD1; cdr3_aa: CASSLRDSRPDTQYF; cdr3_nt: TGTGCCAGCAGCTTAAGGGACAGCCGACCAGATACGCAGTATTTT
v_call: TRBV12-3/TRBV12-4; clone_size: many; j_call: TRBJ1-1; d_call: -; cdr3_aa: CASRRTTENTEAFF; cdr3_nt: TGTGCCAGCAGACGGACGACAGAGAACACTGAAGCTTTCTTT
v_call: TRBV21-1; clone_size: many; j_call: TRBJ2-3; d_call: -; cdr3_aa: CASSKGPRVAGGLTDTQYF; cdr3_nt: TGTGCCAGCAGCAAAGGCCCCCGGGTAGCGGGGGGGCTAACAGATACGCAGTATTTT
v_call: TRBV20-1; clone_size: few; j_call: TRBJ2-7; d_call: -; cdr3_aa: CSGGGLPSGNEQYF; cdr3_nt: TGCAGTGGGGGAGGTCTCCCCTCTGGGAACGAGCAGTACTTC
v_call: TRBV20-1; clone_size: many; j_call: TRBJ1-3; d_call: TRBD1; cdr3_aa: CSAGGPRQGSGNTIYF; cdr3_nt: TGCAGTGCAGGGGGGCCCCGACAGGGATCCGGAAACACCATATATTTT
v_call: TRBV3-1; clone_size: -; j_call: TRBJ2-1; d_call: TRBD1; cdr3_aa: CASSPRAGGAYNEQFF; cdr3_nt: TGTGCCAGCAGCCCGAGGGCAGGGGGAGCCTACAATGAGCAGTTCTTC
v_call: TRBV20-1; clone_size: few; j_call: TRBJ2-3; d_call: -; cdr3_aa: CSAYGESTDTQYF; cdr3_nt: TGCAGTGCTTACGGGGAAAGCACAGATACGCAGTATTTT
v_call: TRBV29-1; clone_size: few; j_call: TRBJ2-6; d_call: TRBD1; cdr3_aa: CSVAPPSGGPGANVLTF; cdr3_nt: TGCAGCGTTGCTCCCCCGTCAGGGGGACCTGGGGCCAACGTCCTGACTTTC